The present entry profiles one T cell receptor (beta chain) with its context. This sample was included in a study of blood T cells in healthy people across ages. A sample-barcoded 5' primer and a J-beta primer mix were used in a second PCR of roughly 6 to 12 cycles. Each cDNA molecule carried a tag from a template-switch adaptor that contained 12 random nucleotides. In TCRdb, the 5' RACE reads were re-called with MiXCR into one record per CDR3 protein. The table has under 2,000,000 distinct CDR3 sequences, roughly 50% seen once. The clonotype originates from a woman aged 40 to 50 in good health. Sequences were obtained from blood.

The CDR3 DNA reads as TGCAGCCGTTCTAGCGGTACTACCTACAATGAGCAGTTCTTC. Its protein is CSRSSGTTYNEQFF. The chain uses TRBV20-1 and TRBJ2-1; TRBD2 aligns across 7 bases. Germline V lookup: CDR1 DFQATT, CDR2 SNEGSKA (reference sequence). The CDR3 loop spans 14 amino acids.